What follows are 5 T cell receptor beta chains derived from one specimen sequenced in a study of blood T cell repertoires in COVID-19. Method: immunoSEQ multiplex PCR; TCRdb's copy keeps in-frame clones and lacks some. The profile covers 280,000 or so clones, with approximately 83% appearing a single time and about an eighth taken by the ten largest. Sequences were obtained from peripheral blood. These receptors all stem from a human donor in a cohort sampled during active COVID-19.

The genes are TRBV7-9 and TRBJ2-1; 7 bases line up with TRBD2. The CDR3 has 18 amino acids. V shed 4 bases, J shed 5 bases, and the junction held 17 bases outside the gene matches. Per the germline V gene, CDR1 is SEHNR and CDR2 is FQNEAQ (reference sequence). CDR3 amino acids: CASSSGLMQRIIDNEQFF. The CDR3 DNA sequence: TGTGCCAGCAGCTCGGGACTAATGCAACGAATAATCGACAATGAGCAGTTCTTC.

In this sample, this clone turned up a few times. The chain is built from TRBV21-1 and TRBJ2-7; TRBD1, the table's D call, was not compared with the DNA. TRBV21-1 is a pseudogene locus. The CDR3 totals 19 residues. The CDR3 DNA sequence: TGTGCCAGCAGCAAAGCCACAATCCCACAGGGACGTGTCGGAAGCGAGCAGTACTTC. This codes for CASSKATIPQGRVGSEQYF.

The chain couples TRBV7-9 to TRBJ2-1, with TRBD2 matching 7 bases. Losses at the gene ends were 6 bases for V and 1 base for J; bases not matched to a gene: 9. Germline lookup yields CDR1 SEHNR and CDR2 FQNEAQ (reference sequence). This CDR3 region has 16 residues. The CDR3 here is CASRGGAGESYNEQFF. In DNA form, the CDR3 reads TGTGCCAGCAGAGGTGGCGCGGGGGAATCCTACAATGAGCAGTTCTTC.

V gene TRBV7-2 combines with J gene TRBJ2-7; D not resolved. CDR3 length: 13 amino acids. The ends were cut back, 10 bases at V and 3 bases at J, with 16 bases in the middle. The germline CDR1 and CDR2 sequences are SGHTA and FQGNSA. CDR3 bases: TGTGCCACCTCGGCTACCCCGGGCTACGAGCAGTACTTC. Translating it yields CATSATPGYEQYF.

The V call is TRBV28, the J call TRBJ1-3; TRBD1 is a possible D gene (5 bases). Germline CDR1 is MDHEN and CDR2 is SYDVKM. V dropped 4 bases and J dropped 10 bases, with 14 bases sitting between them. The CDR3 is made up of 13 amino acids. CDR3 sequence reads: CASSSGLRGTIYF. The CDR3 DNA reads TGTGCCAGCAGTTCGGGACTCCGGGGAACCATATATTTT.